The present T cell receptor beta chain was sequenced within a study of Ad26.COV2.S vaccination and SARS-CoV-2 variants. Study findings and constraints: Considerable breadth of spike-specific CD8+ and CD4+ T cell responses has reportedly been documented following vaccination. Those who received vaccine or placebo ended up with similar non-spike TCR breadth. It is possible that the TCR breadth and depth analyses underestimated the total T cell responses.

Notes on this clone: Its specificity is not known.

Using immunoSEQ multiplex PCR, the repertoire was profiled, and TCRdb retains in-frame clones only, with some absent. The sample lists a few hundred thousand clones; approximately 88% were seen once. The CDR3 has 11 amino acids. Germline V CDR1 and CDR2: SGHRS, YFSETQ. The V end lost 4 bases, the J end lost 12 bases, and 14 bases lay between the germline ends. Treatment reported: over 15 received Ad26.COV2.S at low or high dose, single or two shots; about five received placebo; per-sample allocation not given. It was on day 63 after the first vaccine or placebo injection that samples were taken. Recruitment in Boston yielded a donor of adult age, 18-55 years.

This specimen consisted of peripheral blood, obtained in a trial of Ad26.COV2.S vaccine versus placebo. The chain couples TRBV5-1 to TRBJ2-7; a weak D match, TRBD1 (6 bases). The TCR originated in a person between 18 and 65 years old who received the Ad26.COV2.S COVID-19 vaccine or a placebo. The DNA for the CDR3 is TGCGCCAGCAGCGACGGGACAAGGTCGTACTTC. Translated, it gives CASSDGTRSYF.